Below, 22 T cell receptor beta chains from the same sample are listed, as sequenced in a study of response to subunit inactivated influenza vaccine listed by TCRdb under 2018. Library generation was performed with RT-PCR. TCRdb shows the sequencer as Illumina HiSeq 2500. TCRdb reanalyzed the raw reads on its own, using fastp at Q25 for trimming and MiXCR for clone calling, and kept in-frame beta chains. Each record represents a unique CDR3 protein, reported with the most common genes and DNA among its rows. The sample data list 700,000 to 800,000 distinct CDR3 sequences, and approximately 18% of these were observed just once. About a tenth of the sample rests with the top ten. The sequencing used PBMCs from blood, collected around 5 days after vaccination. The receptors come from a man aged 45-65 years who received an inactivated influenza vaccine. Donor details come from another sample of the same person, matched by shared clones.

In this sample, this clonotype turned up a few times. J is TRBJ2-1 and V is TRBV12-3 or TRBV12-4; D is tentatively TRBD1 or TRBD2 (5 bases each). V gave up 7 bases and J gave up 10 bases, with 14 bases separating them. The CDR3 totals 12 residues. This CDR3 is CASMGRAREQFF. CDR3 nucleotides: TGTGCCAGCATGGGGCGGGCGAGGGAGCAGTTCTTC.

The sample holds one count of this clonotype. V is TRBV11-1 and J is TRBJ2-1; D gene ambiguous. Trimming left V 4 bases short and J 9 bases short, with 16 bases between. CDR1 is SGHAT and CDR2 is FQDESV in the germline V gene (reference sequence). The CDR3 totals 14 residues. CDR3 sequence (DNA): TGTGCCAGCAGCTCTCGGTTCAGCTCCGGTGAGCAGTTCTTC. Amino acids: CASSSRFSSGEQFF.

In this sample, this clonotype turned up a few times. The chain couples TRBV7-9 to TRBJ1-5; D is undetermined. Germline V gives CDR1 SEHNR, CDR2 FQNEAQ (reference sequence). Trimming cost V 2 bases and J 9 bases, with 8 bases left between them. The CDR3 consists of 12 residues. Written as DNA, the CDR3 is TGTGCCAGCAGCTTACTGGGAGGGCCCCAGCATTTT. This sequence encodes CASSLLGGPQHF.

Worth noting for this clonotype: One end of the junction varies from germline; a read error may be responsible. The V call is TRBV4-3, the J call TRBJ1-3; no definite D call. From germline, CDR1 is LGHNA and CDR2 YSLEER. The CDR3 totals 13 residues. CDR3 loop: CASSPRAGNTIYF. CDR3 nucleotides: TGCGCCAGCAGCCCACGGGCTGGCAACACCATATATTTT.

This clonotype was observed many times. This chain links TRBV4-3 with TRBJ2-1, with 15 bases matching TRBD2. J was trimmed by 4 bases and V by 4 bases; bases with no gene match: 2. The CDR3 runs to 16 residues. Looked up from germline, CDR1 is LGHNA and CDR2 is YSLEER. The CDR3 nucleotides are TGCGCCAGCAGCCGGGGGACTAGCGGGAGGTACAATGAGCAGTTCTTC. Translation: CASSRGTSGRYNEQFF.

This clonotype has more than one count but fewer than ten. The chain couples TRBV30 to TRBJ2-7; the D call may be TRBD1 or TRBD2 (5 bases each). The CDR3 totals 13 residues. V lost 4 bases, J lost 0 bases, and 10 bases lay in between. The V gene's germline CDR1 is GTSNPN and CDR2 SVGIG (reference sequence). The CDR3 DNA reads TGTGCCTGGATGGGACGGATCTCCTACGAGCAGTACTTC. It codes for CAWMGRISYEQYF.

The chain links TRBV6-1 to TRBJ2-5; weak D call: TRBD1 (7 bases). The ends were cut back, 3 bases at V and 7 bases at J, with 12 bases in the middle. Germline V gives CDR1 MNHNS, CDR2 SASEGT. CDR3 length: 13 amino acids. CDR3 nucleotides: TGTGCCAGCAGTGACCGACAGGGAGGGACCCAGTACTTC. Its translation is CASSDRQGGTQYF.

This clonotype has ten or more counts. The J gene is TRBJ2-1, the V gene TRBV10-3; D remains unclear. CDR1 and CDR2 from the germline V gene are ENHRY and SYGVKD. The germline V and J ends were trimmed by 6 bases and 2 bases, with 5 bases remaining between them. This CDR3 contains 12 residues. In nucleotides, the CDR3 is TGTGCCATCAGCCCCACCTACAATGAGCAGTTCTTC. Amino acid sequence: CAISPTYNEQFF.

This clonotype came up many times. V usage is TRBV29-1 and J usage is TRBJ2-2; D not certain. With 5 bases removed from V and 0 bases from J, the gap between germline ends came to 7 bases. CDR3 length: 13 residues. CDR1 and CDR2 from the germline V gene are SQVTM and ANQGSEA. The CDR3 protein is CSVRVANTGELFF. The CDR3 DNA follows: TGCAGCGTTCGTGTCGCGAACACCGGGGAGCTGTTTTTT.

This clonotype has more than one count but fewer than ten. The chain combines TRBV5-1 with TRBJ2-1, with TRBD2 matching 7 bases. The germline V gene encodes CDR1 SGHRS and CDR2 YFSETQ. V was clipped by 3 bases and J by 6 bases; unmatched bases: 6. The CDR3 is 14 residues long. In DNA, the CDR3 is TGCGCCAGCAGCTCAGGTGGGGAGGGCAATGAGCAGTTCTTC. As protein: CASSSGGEGNEQFF.

In this sample, this clonotype turned up many times. The junction and the germline gene differ at one end; a read error may be behind it. CDR3 nucleotides: TGTGCCAGCAGTTTAGAGGGCTCACCCCTCCACTTT. Translating it yields CASSLEGSPLHF. The chain recombines TRBV5-1 with TRBJ1-6; D gene ambiguous. The CDR3 covers 12 residues. Germline V gene data show CDR1 as SGHRS and CDR2 as YFSETQ.

The V and J genes are TRBV27 and TRBJ2-2; D remains ambiguous. Trimming left V 6 bases short and J 1 base short, with 15 bases between. CDR1 and CDR2 from the germline V gene are MNHEY and SMNVEV (reference sequence). CDR3 length: 16 amino acids. The DNA of the CDR3 is TGTGCCAGCAGCGAAAGAAGGTTGGAGAACACCGGGGAGCTGTTTTTT. It encodes CASSERRLENTGELFF.

The sample holds a few counts of this clonotype. The V and J genes are TRBV7-2 and TRBJ2-5, with 13 bases lining up with TRBD2. The V gene end was trimmed by 5 bases and the J gene end by 4 bases; junction bases not matched to a gene: 7. Germline loops: CDR1 SGHTA, CDR2 FQGNSA. The CDR3 extends over 16 amino acids. This CDR3 reads CASSTTSGGAGETQYF. The CDR3 bases are TGTGCCAGCAGCACTACTAGCGGGGGGGCTGGAGAGACCCAGTACTTC.

This chain's CDR3 is CASSSSRSNQPQHF. The CDR3 DNA sequence: TGTGCCAGCAGTTCTAGCAGGAGCAATCAGCCCCAGCATTTT. The V gene is TRBV6-5, the J gene TRBJ1-5; D remains unclear. CDR3 size: 14 residues. Trimming cost V 4 bases and J 1 base, with 8 bases left between them. CDR1 and CDR2 from the germline V gene are MNHEY and SVGAGI.

The J gene is TRBJ1-1, the V gene TRBV5-1, with D tentatively TRBD1 (5 bases). V dropped 5 bases and J dropped 3 bases, with 8 bases sitting between them. There are 12 residues in the CDR3. The germline CDR1 and CDR2 sequences are SGHRS and YFSETQ. CDR3 sequence: CASRTGDTEAFF. In DNA form, the CDR3 reads TGCGCCAGCAGGACGGGGGACACTGAAGCTTTCTTT.

The chain couples TRBV6-1 to TRBJ2-1, with 14 bases aligning to TRBD2. The length of the CDR3 is 17 residues. V dropped 7 bases and J dropped 9; count of bases not matched to a gene: 14. Germline CDR1 is MNHNS and CDR2 is SASEGT. CDR3 nucleotide sequence: TGTGCCAGCACCCCGACTAGCGGGGGGGCCGGGCGGCTTGAGCAGTTCTTC. This sequence encodes CASTPTSGGAGRLEQFF.

V is TRBV10-1 and J is TRBJ2-7; D gene unclear. Germline assignment: CDR1 WNHNN and CDR2 SYGVQD (reference sequence). The ends were cut back, 6 bases at V and 11 bases at J, with 8 bases in the middle. This CDR3 is built from 9 residues. The CDR3 loop is CASRKAEYF. The CDR3 DNA sequence: TGCGCCAGCAGAAAGGCTGAGTACTTC.

Ten or more counts support this clonotype. The J gene is TRBJ2-1, the V gene TRBV6-4; 13 nucleotides line up with TRBD2. The germline CDR1 and CDR2 sequences are MRHNA and SNTAGT. CDR3 length: 14 residues. V lost 3 bases and J lost 10; bases outside the gene matches: 3. This CDR3 is CASSEQTSGGEQFF. The CDR3 DNA sequence: TGTGCCAGCAGTGAGCAGACTAGCGGGGGGGAGCAGTTCTTC.

The V call is TRBV6-1, the J call TRBJ2-7, with a tentative D call TRBD1 (6 bases). The ends were cut back, 4 bases at V and 2 bases at J, with 12 bases in the middle. Germline loops: CDR1 MNHNS, CDR2 SASEGT. The CDR3 contains 14 residues. The CDR3 DNA reads as TGTGCCAGCAGTGCCGGGACACCCACCTACGAGCAGTACTTC. As protein: CASSAGTPTYEQYF.

There are many counts of this clonotype. The chain employs TRBV20-1 and TRBJ2-2; a possible D gene is TRBD1 (6 bases). This CDR3 comprises 14 residues. V lost 6 bases, J lost 7 bases, and 18 bases lay in between. Germline V gene data show CDR1 as DFQATT and CDR2 as SNEGSKA (reference sequence). The CDR3 loop is CSALPGDAGGELFF. The CDR3 DNA is TGCAGTGCACTACCAGGGGATGCGGGCGGGGAGCTGTTTTTT.

CDR3 in amino acids: CASSTTGETQYF. The CDR3 region has the DNA TGTGCCAGCAGCACAACTGGAGAGACCCAGTACTTC. This chain links TRBV6-6 with TRBJ2-5, with D unresolved. Between the trimmed V and J ends, which lost 6 bases and 4 bases, there was a span of 9 bases. This CDR3 is built from 12 residues. Germline CDR1 is MNHNY and CDR2 is SVGAGI (reference sequence).

This clonotype was detected only a few times. The rearrangement links TRBV5-1 to TRBJ2-5; D remains ambiguous. This CDR3 contains 16 residues. Trimming took 1 base from V and 4 from J, leaving 17 bases between them. Germline V gene lookup returns CDR1 SGHRS and CDR2 YFSETQ. The chain's CDR3 is CASSLKAASSGETQYF. The CDR3 coding sequence is TGCGCCAGCAGCTTGAAGGCAGCCTCCTCTGGAGAGACCCAGTACTTC.